These 30 T cell receptor beta chains were all obtained from the same sample, sequenced in a study of shared clonotypes between healthy human individuals. Data came from immunoSEQ multiplex PCR; TCRdb stores just in-frame clones and leaves some out. Altogether 2 million to 2.5 million clones are present, about 94% being singletons, with the ten largest covering approximately 0.13%. The sequenced sample consisted of naive CD4+ T cells sorted from blood. Subset given: CD45RA+ positively selected. The receptors here all came from a man in his late teens or twenties in good health.

This clone was recorded once. Other DNA variants within this sample encode the same CDR3. This chain joins TRBV7-9 and TRBJ1-2; D is uncertain. Germline V gene lookup returns CDR1 SEHNR and CDR2 FQNEAQ (reference sequence). Deletions cut 3 bases from V and 5 bases from J, with 7 bases between. This CDR3 region has 12 residues. CDR3 sequence (DNA): TGTGCCAGCAGCTTCGGGGATTATGGCTACACCTTC. It specifies CASSFGDYGYTF.

The rearrangement joins TRBV2 to TRBJ2-5; 10 bases map to TRBD2. CDR1 is SNHLY and CDR2 is FYNNEI in the germline V gene. The trim removed 6 bases at V and 1 base at J, leaving 5 bases unmatched. The CDR3 is 15 amino acids. The DNA of the CDR3 is TGTGCCAGCAGCGAACTAGCGGGGATCCAAGAGACCCAGTACTTC. It is translated as CASSELAGIQETQYF. The whole variable domain, remainder taken from reference TRBV2 and TRBJ2-5, is EPEVTQTPSHQVTQMGQEVILRCVPISNHLYFYWYRQILGQKVEFLVSFYNNEISEKSEIFDDQFSVERPDGSNFTLKIRSTKLEDSAMYFCASSELAGIQETQYFGPGTRLLVL.

The chain joins TRBV5-6 to TRBJ2-7; TRBD2 is a possible D gene (5 bases). The CDR3 loop spans 13 amino acids. Germline CDR1 is SGHDT and CDR2 is YYEEEE. V was trimmed by 4 bases and J by 4 bases, leaving 12 bases between them. The CDR3 DNA sequence: TGTGCCAGCAGCCCCATCGGGGAGTACGAGCAGTACTTC. Translating gives CASSPIGEYEQYF.

This chain uses TRBV5-4 with TRBJ2-7; 7 bases match TRBD1. Germline V gene lookup returns CDR1 SGHNT and CDR2 YYREEE (reference sequence). J was trimmed by 3 bases and V by 1 base; bases with no gene match: 7. The CDR3 totals 15 residues. CDR3 sequence: CASSLSPGQLYEQYF. The CDR3 region has the DNA TGTGCCAGCAGCTTGTCTCCGGGACAGCTCTACGAGCAGTACTTC. Variable domain in full (rest from reference TRBV5-4 and TRBJ2-7): ETGVTQSPTHLIKTRGQQVTLRCSSQSGHNTVSWYQQALGQGPQFIFQYYREEENGRGNFPPRFSGLQFPNYSSELNVNALELDDSALYLCASSLSPGQLYEQYFGPGTRLTVT.

V gene TRBV7-9 combines with J gene TRBJ1-2; 9 nucleotides match TRBD1. The CDR3 spans 13 residues. Looked up from germline, CDR1 is SEHNR and CDR2 is FQNEAQ (reference sequence). V was clipped by 6 bases and J by 6 bases; unmatched bases: 5. Here the CDR3 reads CASRKGQGDGYTF. CDR3 sequence (DNA): TGTGCCAGCAGAAAGGGACAGGGTGATGGCTACACCTTC.

The CDR3 DNA reads TGTGCCAGTAGTCGCAGGGAAAGCACTGAAGCTTTCTTT. It specifies CASSRRESTEAFF. The chain has TRBV19 and TRBJ1-1, with a weak D call TRBD1 (5 bases). The germline CDR1 and CDR2 sequences are LNHDA and SQIVND (reference sequence). CDR3 length: 13 amino acids. Trimming stripped 5 bases from V and 4 bases from J, with 11 bases between.

This chain joins TRBV7-2 and TRBJ2-1; D unresolved. This CDR3 region has 12 residues. Trimming took 7 bases from V and 12 from J, leaving 16 bases between them. Germline V gene lookup returns CDR1 SGHTA and CDR2 FQGNSA. CDR3 coding DNA: TGTGCCAGCACCAATACCCCGGTAGGGCAGTTCTTC. It yields the protein CASTNTPVGQFF.

DNA for the CDR3: TGTGCCAGCTCACCGATAGGGTCACCCCTCCACTTT. Amino acid sequence: CASSPIGSPLHF. The V and J genes are TRBV18 and TRBJ1-6; D ambiguous. The CDR3 loop spans 12 amino acids. The V gene lost 3 bases and the J gene lost 10 bases, with 7 bases spanning the gap. The germline gives CDR1 KGHSH, CDR2 LQKENI.

The chain employs TRBV4-1 and TRBJ2-6; tentatively, D is TRBD2 (6 bases). The ends were cut back, 4 bases at V and 0 bases at J, with 16 bases in the middle. This CDR3 spans 18 amino acids. Germline assignment: CDR1 MGHRA and CDR2 YSYEKL. The CDR3 here is CASSPDKGLSSGANVLTF. The CDR3 DNA sequence: TGCGCCAGCAGCCCAGACAAGGGACTGAGCTCTGGGGCCAACGTCCTGACTTTC.

The J gene is TRBJ1-3, the V gene TRBV25-1; D not certain. V was pared by 1 base and J by 0 bases, with 10 bases between. The germline V gene has CDR1 MGHDK and CDR2 SYGVNS. The CDR3 loop spans 16 amino acids. CDR3 DNA sequence: TGTGCCAGCAGTGAATCCTCCCGGATCTCTGGAAACACCATATATTTT. Amino acid sequence: CASSESSRISGNTIYF.

V gene TRBV28 combines with J gene TRBJ2-1; D possibly corresponds to TRBD1 (6 bases). Trimming removed 8 bases at V and 5 bases at J, with 16 bases between. CDR1 and CDR2 (germline): MDHEN, SYDVKM. CDR3 size: 14 residues. CDR3 coding DNA: TGTGCCAGCGGACAGCCAATCCCAAACAATGAGCAGTTCTTC. Translated, it gives CASGQPIPNNEQFF.

V is TRBV28 and J is TRBJ1-3, with 11 positions matching TRBD1. This CDR3 comprises 14 residues. The V segment lost 8 bases and the J segment 10 bases; nucleotides outside the gene matches: 10. CDR1 is MDHEN and CDR2 is SYDVKM in the germline V gene. In nucleotides, the CDR3 is TGTGCCAGCGGAACCCGGGACAGGGGGTGGACCATATATTTT. This encodes CASGTRDRGWTIYF.

A single count supports this clone. V gene TRBV27 combines with J gene TRBJ2-5; no firm D call. The CDR3 is 12 amino acids. CDR1 is MNHEY, CDR2 SMNVEV, per germline (reference sequence). V gave up 4 bases and J gave up 4 bases, with 7 bases separating them. CDR3 loop: CASSSNRETQYF. Here the CDR3 DNA reads TGTGCCAGCAGTTCAAACCGAGAGACCCAGTACTTC.

The chain has TRBV27 and TRBJ1-4, with TRBD1 as a possible D gene (5 bases). Trimming removed 4 bases at V and 7 bases at J, with 19 bases between. The germline gives CDR1 MNHEY, CDR2 SMNVEV (reference sequence). The CDR3 is 16 residues long. CDR3: CASSSSSLRGGEKLFF. The CDR3 DNA reads as TGTGCCAGCAGTTCGTCAAGCTTGAGGGGTGGTGAAAAACTGTTTTTT.

The gene calls are TRBV27 and TRBJ2-7; 8 nucleotides line up with TRBD1. CDR1 and CDR2 (germline): MNHEY, SMNVEV (reference sequence). V was pared by 6 bases and J by 3 bases, with 7 bases of the junction left unmatched. CDR3 length: 14 amino acids. The CDR3 is CASRKDREYYEQYF. The CDR3 DNA sequence: TGTGCCAGCAGAAAGGACAGGGAATACTACGAGCAGTACTTC.

The rearrangement uses TRBV28 and TRBJ1-1, with D possibly matching TRBD1 (6 bases). From germline, CDR1 is MDHEN and CDR2 SYDVKM. Trimming removed 4 bases at V and 11 bases at J, with 11 bases between. This CDR3 region has 11 residues. CDR3 in DNA: TGTGCCAGCAGTTCTCGGGGGCCGGCTTTCTTT. It encodes CASSSRGPAFF.

The rearrangement uses TRBV4-2 and TRBJ1-2, with D perhaps TRBD1 (6 bases). Germline assignment: CDR1 LGHNA and CDR2 YNFKEQ. V lost 4 bases to trimming and J lost 6 bases, with 15 bases between them. The CDR3 spans 14 residues. DNA of the CDR3: TGTGCCAGCAGCCTCAAGGGGGGGATTGATGGCTACACCTTC. This codes for CASSLKGGIDGYTF.

The rearrangement joins TRBV6-5 to TRBJ2-5; 9 nucleotides match TRBD2. The CDR3 runs 14 residues. Germline trimming cut 2 bases from V and 9 bases from J; bases unmatched to any gene: 7. Germline loops: CDR1 MNHEY, CDR2 SVGAGI. CDR3 nucleotides: TGTGCCAGCAGTTACGGGGTAGCGGGAGCTGCCCAGTACTTC. Protein sequence: CASSYGVAGAAQYF.

V usage is TRBV18 and J usage is TRBJ2-7; D ambiguous. This CDR3 region has 16 residues. V lost 3 bases and J 3 bases, leaving 18 bases between the germline ends. The germline V gene encodes CDR1 KGHSH and CDR2 LQKENI. Here the CDR3 DNA reads TGTGCCAGCTCACCGACGACGGTTCGCCTGGGCTACGAGCAGTACTTC. Protein: CASSPTTVRLGYEQYF.

This rearrangement joins TRBV18 to TRBJ1-5, with D uncertain. Germline V gene lookup returns CDR1 KGHSH and CDR2 LQKENI. The germline V and J ends were trimmed by 3 bases and 7 bases, with 13 bases remaining between them. The CDR3 consists of 14 residues. CDR3 in DNA: TGTGCCAGCTCACCCCGCCGGGCCGAACAGCCCCAGCATTTT. Residues: CASSPRRAEQPQHF.

The chain uses TRBV5-6 and TRBJ2-1; TRBD1 matches 12 bases. The CDR3 contains 15 residues. Unmatched junction bases numbered 5, after V lost 3 bases and J lost 7 bases. Germline CDR1 and CDR2: SGHDT and YYEEEE. CDR3 sequence: CASSWGTGGRNEQFF. The CDR3 DNA reads as TGTGCCAGCAGCTGGGGGACAGGGGGCCGGAATGAGCAGTTCTTC.

CDR3 in amino acids: CAISDGANQPQHF. The DNA for the CDR3 is TGTGCCATCAGTGACGGGGCCAATCAGCCCCAGCATTTT. The chain couples TRBV10-3 to TRBJ1-5; perhaps TRBD1 as D (5 bases). V was clipped by 3 bases and J by 3 bases, with 6 bases between them. The CDR3 covers 13 residues. From germline, CDR1 is ENHRY and CDR2 SYGVKD.

The V and J genes are TRBV6-5 and TRBJ1-3; a weak D match, TRBD1 (5 bases). Germline V lookup: CDR1 MNHEY, CDR2 SVGAGI. This CDR3 region has 15 residues. Trimming pared 4 bases from V and 0 bases from J, leaving 10 bases between. CDR3 residues: CASSSTGFSGNTIYF. The CDR3 nucleotides are TGTGCCAGCAGTTCAACAGGCTTCTCTGGAAACACCATATATTTT.

For the CDR3, the DNA is TGTGCCAGCACACGGGAATCCTACAATGAGCAGTTCTTC. It codes for CASTRESYNEQFF. This chain links TRBV6-1 with TRBJ2-1; the D gene is possibly TRBD2 (5 bases). V shed 7 bases and J shed 1 base, with 8 bases lying between them. From germline, CDR1 is MNHNS and CDR2 SASEGT. This CDR3 comprises 13 residues.

A note on this clone: At one end the junction does not follow the germline gene, possibly because of a read error. The same CDR3 is also encoded by other DNA sequences in this sample. V usage is TRBV7-7 and J usage is TRBJ2-5, with 14 bases aligning to TRBD2. CDR1 and CDR2 from the germline V gene are SSHAT and FNYEAQ (reference sequence). The CDR3 is 16 residues long. CDR3 sequence: CASSLGLAGGGETQYF. CDR3 in DNA: TGTGCTAGCAGCCTAGGACTAGCGGGAGGTGGGGAGACCCAGTACTTC.

The chain recombines TRBV5-4 with TRBJ1-3, with D possibly being TRBD1 (6 bases). The CDR3 runs to 16 residues. The ends were cut back, 0 bases at V and 4 bases at J, with 14 bases in the middle. From germline, CDR1 is SGHNT and CDR2 YYREEE (reference sequence). The CDR3 nucleotides are TGTGCCAGCAGCTTGGCGCAGGGGCAGTACGGAAACACCATATATTTT. This codes for CASSLAQGQYGNTIYF.

The sample holds one count of this clone. The chain combines TRBV2 with TRBJ2-2; TRBD2 agrees at 9 bases. V lost 8 bases and J lost 2; bases outside the gene matches: 3. Germline loops: CDR1 SNHLY, CDR2 FYNNEI. The CDR3 is 14 residues long. DNA of the CDR3: TGTGCCAGCGTTAGCGGGAGTAACACCGGGGAGCTGTTTTTT. Encoded protein: CASVSGSNTGELFF.

Worth noting for this clone: The sample carries other DNA sequences with the same CDR3. This chain links TRBV30 with TRBJ1-1; weak D call: TRBD1 (5 bases). The ends were cut back, 2 bases at V and 1 base at J, with 8 bases in the middle. CDR1 and CDR2 from the germline V gene are GTSNPN and SVGIG (reference sequence). CDR3 length equals 13 residues. The CDR3 DNA is TGTGCCTGGAGTCAGGGCCGGAACACTGAAGCTTTCTTT. Residues: CAWSQGRNTEAFF.

V is TRBV6-5 and J is TRBJ1-2, with D possibly matching TRBD1 (6 bases). Deletions cut 0 bases from V and 5 bases from J, with 10 bases between. The length of the CDR3 is 14 residues. CDR1 is MNHEY, CDR2 SVGAGI, per germline. CDR3 coding DNA: TGTGCCAGCAGTTACTCGGGCAGGGGTTATGGCTACACCTTC. Translated: CASSYSGRGYGYTF.

The chain recombines TRBV6-6 with TRBJ1-5; D perhaps matches TRBD1 (5 bases). The CDR3 has 16 residues. Trimming pared 0 bases from V and 2 bases from J, leaving 11 bases between. Germline V gene sequence: CDR1 MNHNY, CDR2 SVGAGI (reference sequence). CDR3 sequence reads: CASSYSGDSGNQPQHF. Written as DNA, the CDR3 is TGTGCCAGCAGTTACTCGGGGGACTCCGGCAATCAGCCCCAGCATTTT.